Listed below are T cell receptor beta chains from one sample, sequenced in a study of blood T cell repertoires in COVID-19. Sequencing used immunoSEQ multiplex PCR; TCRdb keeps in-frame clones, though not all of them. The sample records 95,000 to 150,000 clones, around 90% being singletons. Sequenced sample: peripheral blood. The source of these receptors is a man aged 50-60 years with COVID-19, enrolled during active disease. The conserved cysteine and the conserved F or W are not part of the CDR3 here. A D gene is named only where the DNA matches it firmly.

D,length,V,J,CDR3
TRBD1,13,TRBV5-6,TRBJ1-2,ASSYETGGRNGYT
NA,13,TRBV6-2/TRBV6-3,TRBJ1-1,ASSYVPTVNTEAF
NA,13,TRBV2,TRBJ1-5,ASSGQDTSNQPQH
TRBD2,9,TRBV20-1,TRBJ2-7,SAGRGWEQY
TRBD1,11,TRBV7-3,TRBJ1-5,ASSAGQYQPQH
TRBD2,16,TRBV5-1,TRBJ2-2,ASSLGLAGVTGTGELF
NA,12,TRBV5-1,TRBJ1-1,ASSLSGQNTEAF
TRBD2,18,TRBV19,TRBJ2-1,ASSVAGTSGRRASYNEQF
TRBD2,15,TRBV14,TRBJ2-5,ASSQGLAGGPGETQY
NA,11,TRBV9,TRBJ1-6,ASSGTGGSPLH
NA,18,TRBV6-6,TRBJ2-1,ASSHHRQSYHPREYNEQF
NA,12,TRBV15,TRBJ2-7,ATSRGQGPYEQY
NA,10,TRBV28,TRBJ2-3,ASSPTRDTQY
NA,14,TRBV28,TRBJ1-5,ASSRTQGRGNQPQH
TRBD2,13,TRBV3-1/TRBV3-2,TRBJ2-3,ASAGGRFSTDTQY
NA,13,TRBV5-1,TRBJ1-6,ASSLVSSYNSPLH
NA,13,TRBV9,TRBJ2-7,ASSVGQKSSYEQY
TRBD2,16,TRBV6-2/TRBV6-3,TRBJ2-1,ASSFRREAGVRYNEQF
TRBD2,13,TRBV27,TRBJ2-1,ASSLQTSANTEQF
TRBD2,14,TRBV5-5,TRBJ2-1,ASLMVGGSSYNEQF
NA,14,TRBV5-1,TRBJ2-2,ASSLTPGLNTGELF
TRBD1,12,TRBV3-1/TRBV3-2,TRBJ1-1,ASGTGALNTEAF
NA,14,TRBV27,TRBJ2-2,ASSPTYGVSTGELF
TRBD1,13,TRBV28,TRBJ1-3,ASSLPTGAGNTIY
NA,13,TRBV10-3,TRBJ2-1,AISGRLPLGNEQF
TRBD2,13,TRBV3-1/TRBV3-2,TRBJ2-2,ASSLAGTSDGELF
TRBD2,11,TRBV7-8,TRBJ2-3,ASSSGRIGTQY
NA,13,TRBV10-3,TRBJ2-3,AISDGLAGTDTQY
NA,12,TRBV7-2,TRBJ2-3,ASSLVEGTDTQY
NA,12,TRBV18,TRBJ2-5,ASSLDRIGETQY
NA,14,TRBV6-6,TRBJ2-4,ASSYPRDLAKNIQY
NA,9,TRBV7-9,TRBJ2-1,ATRGGNEQF
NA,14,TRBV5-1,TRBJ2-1,ASSGGASSSYNEQF
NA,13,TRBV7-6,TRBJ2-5,ASSTNRAIQETQY
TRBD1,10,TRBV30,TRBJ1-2,ACQGAGYGYT
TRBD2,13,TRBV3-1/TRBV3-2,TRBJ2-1,ASNPSGGRGSEQF
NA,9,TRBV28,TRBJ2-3,ASSNRGAQY
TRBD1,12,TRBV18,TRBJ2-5,ASSPGTGRETQY
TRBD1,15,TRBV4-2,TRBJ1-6,ASSQGVGTGDNSPLH
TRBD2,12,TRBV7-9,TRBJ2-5,ASSLAWGGETQY
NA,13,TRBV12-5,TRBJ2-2,ASGRGTGNTGELF
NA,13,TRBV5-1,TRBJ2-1,ASSLDGSPYNEQF
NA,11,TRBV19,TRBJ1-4,ASRPHREEKLF
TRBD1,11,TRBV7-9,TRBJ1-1,ASSLAGGQGAF
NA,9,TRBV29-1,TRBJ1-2,SVAANYGYT
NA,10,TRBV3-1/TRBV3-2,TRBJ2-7,ASSQNRVEQY
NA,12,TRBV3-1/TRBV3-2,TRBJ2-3,ASSQVGGTDTQY
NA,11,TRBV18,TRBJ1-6,ASSESGNSPLH
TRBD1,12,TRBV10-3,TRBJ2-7,AISQPGGPYEQY
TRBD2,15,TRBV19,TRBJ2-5,ASSIGPAGDFRETQY
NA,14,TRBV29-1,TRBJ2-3,SVLPRGREAQITQY
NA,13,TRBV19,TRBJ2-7,ASSIFQGLSYEQY
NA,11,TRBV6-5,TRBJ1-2,ASREGGSHGYT
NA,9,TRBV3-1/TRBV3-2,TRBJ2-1,ASSQALEQF
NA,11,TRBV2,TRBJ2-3,AYLGEKTDTQY
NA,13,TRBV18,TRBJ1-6,ASSPQVSDNSPLH
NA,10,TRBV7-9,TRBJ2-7,AAGGEPYEQY
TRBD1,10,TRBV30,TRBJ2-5,AWNRGVETQY